Sequencing of this T cell receptor (beta chain) was carried out in a study of chemoradiotherapy in HPV16-positive cancers. Germline trimming cut 4 bases from V and 8 bases from J; bases unmatched to any gene: 3. Germline CDR1 MNHEY, CDR2 SVGAGI. The CDR3 runs 13 residues. TCRdb's table, derived via immunoSEQ multiplex PCR, lists solely in-frame clones and lacks some. The repertoire holds 4,000 to 5,000 clones, approximately 87% seen once, with around 2.5% in the top ten. Study outcomes and limitations: HPV-specific T cells were functionally defined from only two HPV16-positive patients.

Samples were taken several times over chemoradiotherapy. As for this clone: The antigen is unknown.

The clonotype comes from a human donor with HPV-associated anogenital cancer. Source: tumor tissue, taken from a patient who underwent chemoradiotherapy. The chain employs TRBV6-5 and TRBJ2-1, with 9 bases fitting TRBD2. The CDR3 coding sequence is TGTGCCAGCAGTTTAGCGGGAGCCGATGAGCAGTTCTTC. The encoded protein is CASSLAGADEQFF.